This T cell receptor (beta chain) was documented in a study of Ad26.COV2.S vaccination and SARS-CoV-2 variants. On the study more broadly: Participants got Ad26.COV2.S intramuscularly, once or twice 56 days apart.

Sequencing was performed with immunoSEQ multiplex PCR; in TCRdb, only in-frame clones are kept and a portion is missing. The sample includes 350,000 to 450,000 clones, roughly 90% of them seen just once. Study findings and constraints: Reportedly, after vaccination the spike-specific CD8+ and CD4+ T cell responses displayed substantial breadth.

Treatment in this sample: around 19 received Ad26.COV2.S at low or high dose, single or two shots; 5 received placebo; per-sample allocation not given. Samples analyzed were those drawn on day 63 after the first vaccine or placebo injection. A Boston adult aged 18-55 years was the donor. Vaccine was an Ad26 vector expressing Wuhan-strain SARS-CoV-2 spike. As concerns this clone: The target antigen is unknown.

Germline V gene sequence: CDR1 SGHTA, CDR2 FQGNSA. The CDR3 loop spans 15 amino acids. The V and J ends lost 5 bases and 0 bases respectively, with 10 bases between them. The sequence came from a person aged 18 to 59 who received the Ad26.COV2.S COVID-19 vaccine or a placebo. The V gene is TRBV7-2, the J gene TRBJ2-2; TRBD1 is a possible D gene (6 bases). The sequencing used peripheral blood, collected in a trial of Ad26.COV2.S vaccine versus placebo. The CDR3: CASSTGQSNTGELFF. As DNA, the CDR3 is TGTGCCAGCAGCACGGGACAATCGAACACCGGGGAGCTGTTTTTT.